There are a few counts of the clone carrying this T cell receptor beta chain. This record belongs to a study of shared clonotypes between healthy human individuals. In germline, CDR1 is SGHRS, CDR2 YFSETQ. The CDR3 runs 14 residues. Trimming stripped 4 bases from V and 7 bases from J, with 14 bases between. Evenly divided among several immunoSEQ plates was the genomic DNA of each subset. The authors sequenced unsorted PBMC DNA on ten immunoSEQ deep assay plates. Measured with immunoSEQ multiplex PCR; TCRdb has only the in-frame clones, and not every one. This sample has 450,000 to 500,000 clones; roughly 80% occur once, and the top ten carry around 13%.

J is TRBJ1-4 and V is TRBV5-1, with D possibly being TRBD1 (5 bases). The clonotype was recovered from a woman aged 40 to 50 in good health. Some clones in this sample may be carry-over from other donors' samples. Sequenced input: PBMCs. The CDR3 loop is CASSLNGRGEKLFF. CDR3 nucleotides: TGCGCCAGCAGCCTAAACGGTAGGGGTGAAAAACTGTTTTTT.